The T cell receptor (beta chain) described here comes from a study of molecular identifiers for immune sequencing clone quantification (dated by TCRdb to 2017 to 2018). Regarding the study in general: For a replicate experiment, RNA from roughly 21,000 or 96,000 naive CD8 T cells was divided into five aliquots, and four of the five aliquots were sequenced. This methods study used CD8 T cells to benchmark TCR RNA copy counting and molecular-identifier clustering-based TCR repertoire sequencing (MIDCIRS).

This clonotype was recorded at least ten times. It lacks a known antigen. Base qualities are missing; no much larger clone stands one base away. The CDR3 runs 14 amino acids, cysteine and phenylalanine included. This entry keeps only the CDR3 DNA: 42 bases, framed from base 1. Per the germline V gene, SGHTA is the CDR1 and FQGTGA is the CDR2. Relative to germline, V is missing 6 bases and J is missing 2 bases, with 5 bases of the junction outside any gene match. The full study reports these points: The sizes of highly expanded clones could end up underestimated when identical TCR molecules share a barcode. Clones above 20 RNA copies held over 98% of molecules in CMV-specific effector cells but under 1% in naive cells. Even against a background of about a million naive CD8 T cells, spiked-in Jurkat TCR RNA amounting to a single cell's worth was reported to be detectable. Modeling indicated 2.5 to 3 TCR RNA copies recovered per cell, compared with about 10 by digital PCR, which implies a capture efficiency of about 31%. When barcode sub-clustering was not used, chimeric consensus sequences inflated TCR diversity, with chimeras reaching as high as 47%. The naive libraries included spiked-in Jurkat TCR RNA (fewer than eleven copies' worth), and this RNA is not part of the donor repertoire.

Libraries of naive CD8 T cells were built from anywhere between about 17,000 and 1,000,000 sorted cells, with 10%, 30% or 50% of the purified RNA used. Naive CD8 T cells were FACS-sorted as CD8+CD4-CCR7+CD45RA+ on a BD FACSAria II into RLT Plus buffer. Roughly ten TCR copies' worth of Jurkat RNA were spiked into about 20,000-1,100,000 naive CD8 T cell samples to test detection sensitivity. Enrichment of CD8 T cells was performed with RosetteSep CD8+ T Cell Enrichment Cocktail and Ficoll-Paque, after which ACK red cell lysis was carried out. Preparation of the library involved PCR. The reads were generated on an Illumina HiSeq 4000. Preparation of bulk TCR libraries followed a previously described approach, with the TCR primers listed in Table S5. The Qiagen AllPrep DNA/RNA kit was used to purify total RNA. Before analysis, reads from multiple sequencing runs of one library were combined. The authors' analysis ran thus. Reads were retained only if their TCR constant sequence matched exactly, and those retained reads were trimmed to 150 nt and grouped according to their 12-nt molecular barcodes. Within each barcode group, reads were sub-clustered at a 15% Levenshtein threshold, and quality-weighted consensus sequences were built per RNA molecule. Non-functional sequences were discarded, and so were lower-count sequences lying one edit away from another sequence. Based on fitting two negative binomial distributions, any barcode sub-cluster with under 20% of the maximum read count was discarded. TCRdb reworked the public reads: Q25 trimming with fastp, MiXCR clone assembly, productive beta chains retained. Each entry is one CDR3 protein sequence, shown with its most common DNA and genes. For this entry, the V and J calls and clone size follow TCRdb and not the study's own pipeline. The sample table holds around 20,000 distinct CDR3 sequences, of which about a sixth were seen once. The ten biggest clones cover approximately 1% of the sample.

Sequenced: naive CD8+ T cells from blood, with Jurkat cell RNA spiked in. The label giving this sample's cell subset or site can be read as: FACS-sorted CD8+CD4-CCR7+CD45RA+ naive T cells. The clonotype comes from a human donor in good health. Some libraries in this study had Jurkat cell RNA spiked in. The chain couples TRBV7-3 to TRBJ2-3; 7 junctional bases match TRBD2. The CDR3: CASRPTSATDTQYF. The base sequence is TGTGCCAGCAGGCCCACTAGCGCCACAGATACGCAGTATTTT.